This note documents a single TCR beta chain sequence. Its antigen is undetermined. The sample comes from a study of vaccination effects on CD4 cells after COVID-19. Using immunoSEQ multiplex PCR, the repertoire was profiled, and TCRdb retains in-frame clones only, with some absent. Of under 85,000 clones in the sample, roughly 73% were seen once. The ViraFEST assay expanded antigen-specific CD4+ T cells with viral peptide pools before sequencing. With 9 to 11 days of culture completed, CD4+ T cells were isolated. Each person got two doses of an mRNA SARS-CoV-2 vaccine, BNT162b2 or mRNA-1273. PBMC were cultured at about 2 million per well with 9.5 to 10 IU/ml IL-2 and approximately 10 ug/ml peptides. Overall study findings and caveats: Substantial clonal contraction characterized both infection- and vaccine-induced clones late after vaccination.

Germline CDR1 is MNHEY and CDR2 is SVGEGT. Trimming cost V 5 bases and J 7 bases, with 21 bases left between them. There are 16 residues in the CDR3. The chain is built from TRBV6-2 or TRBV6-3 and TRBJ1-5; TRBD1 is a possible D gene (5 bases). This specimen consisted of CD4+ T cells from PBMCs cultured with HCoV-OC43 spike peptides, obtained after COVID-19 vaccination. Described subset: HCoV-OC43 spike overlapping peptide pool stimulation. The origin of this receptor is a human donor who received a COVID-19 vaccine. In DNA, the CDR3 is TGTGCCAGCAGTCCGGTGGGGAAGGGGTTGAAACAGCCCCAGCATTTT. Its protein is CASSPVGKGLKQPQHF.